The clone carrying this T cell receptor (beta chain) appeared once. Its antigen is unidentified. This entry belongs to a study of cytomegalovirus exposure and HLA in healthy donors. Study results and caveats: Cytomegalovirus-associated status was assigned to some 180 TCR beta chains. In a later analysis, the majority of CMV-associated beta chains seemingly showed HLA restriction. An ancestry cluster, one associated with Asian ancestry, reportedly showed fewer N-insertions than the approximately 670-donor mean in a later analysis. More clonal expansion characterized HLA-associated TCR beta chains than equally common others in a later analysis.

Trimming left V 0 bases short and J 2 bases short, with 17 bases between. Germline CDR1 reads SGDLS; CDR2 reads YYNGEE. The CDR3 is 17 amino acids. The PCR used 60 Vbeta and 13 Jbeta primers. Assay used: immunoSEQ multiplex PCR; TCRdb lists only in-frame clones, some missing. Of about 94,000 clones listed, about four fifths are singletons. Sequenced material: PBMCs. V usage is TRBV9 and J usage is TRBJ1-2; D is undetermined. The clonotype was recovered from a human donor in good health. The CDR3 DNA reads TGTGCCAGCAGCGTAGTGGATGATGGGAGGGCCAACTATGGCTACACCTTC. Protein product: CASSVVDDGRANYGYTF.